Each of the 15 T cell receptor beta chains below was sequenced from the same sample in a study of cytomegalovirus exposure and HLA in healthy donors. Generated by immunoSEQ multiplex PCR, the TCRdb table keeps only in-frame clones and is missing some. The table lists 110,000 or so clones, 85% to 90% of them singletons. The sample taken for sequencing was PBMCs. The receptors derive from a woman younger than 35 in good health and CMV-seropositive.

The chain couples TRBV27 to TRBJ1-4; no firm D call. This CDR3 has 15 amino acids. Germline loops: CDR1 MNHEY, CDR2 SMNVEV (reference sequence). The V gene lost 5 bases and the J gene lost 0 bases, with 10 bases spanning the gap. The CDR3 nucleotides are TGTGCCAGCAGTAATCGGGGAGCAACTAATGAAAAACTGTTTTTT. Residues: CASSNRGATNEKLFF.

In its sample, this clone was seen once. The V and J genes are TRBV7-6 and TRBJ1-4, with 7 bases matching TRBD1. The germline V gene encodes CDR1 SGHVS and CDR2 FNYEAQ. The V and J ends lost 1 base and 8 bases, in that order; junction bases with no gene match: 7. This CDR3 region has 15 residues. The CDR3: CASSLESAGGEKLFF. The CDR3, as DNA: TGTGCCAGCAGCTTAGAATCGGCAGGGGGGGAAAAACTGTTTTTT.

V and J are TRBV9 and TRBJ2-6, with a tentative D call TRBD1 (6 bases). The V end was cut by 5 bases, the J end by 3 bases, with 18 bases between. This CDR3 is built from 17 residues. CDR1 and CDR2 from the germline V gene are SGDLS and YYNGEE. CDR3 coding DNA: TGTGCCAGCAGGGACAGCCCTTCGCGATTTGGGGCCAACGTCCTGACTTTC. Protein product: CASRDSPSRFGANVLTF. Complete variable domain (other parts from reference TRBV9 and TRBJ2-6): DSGVTQTPKHLITATGQRVTLRCSPRSGDLSVYWYQQSLDQGLQFLIQYYNGEERAKGNILERFSAQQFPDLHSELNLSSLELGDSALYFCASRDSPSRFGANVLTFGAGSRLTVL.

The V and J genes are TRBV15 and TRBJ2-7; 7 bases fit TRBD1. Trimming at V came to 4 bases and at J to 3 bases, leaving 3 bases not matched to a gene. The CDR3 length is 13 residues. Germline V CDR1 and CDR2: LNHNV, YYDKDF (reference sequence). The CDR3 nucleotides are TGTGCCACCAGCAAAGGACAGGTCTACGAGCAGTACTTC. As protein: CATSKGQVYEQYF. Full variable domain (rest looked up from reference TRBV15 and TRBJ2-7): DAMVIQNPRYQVTQFGKPVTLSCSQTLNHNVMYWYQQKSSQAPKLLFHYYDKDFNNEADTPDNFQSRRPNTSFCFLDIRSPGLGDTAMYLCATSKGQVYEQYFGPGTRLTVT.

This clone has just a few counts. J is TRBJ2-7 and V is TRBV5-6, with TRBD1 identical over 11 bases. Trimming removed 3 bases from V and 4 bases from J; junction bases left unmatched: 6. This CDR3 is built from 15 residues. Germline V gene data show CDR1 as SGHDT and CDR2 as YYEEEE. The CDR3 spells CASSWGTGGSYEQYF. DNA for the CDR3: TGTGCCAGCAGCTGGGGGACAGGGGGTTCTTACGAGCAGTACTTC. The whole variable domain, filled in from reference TRBV5-6 and TRBJ2-7, reads DAGVTQSPTHLIKTRGQQVTLRCSPKSGHDTVSWYQQALGQGPQFIFQYYEEEERQRGNFPDRFSGHQFPNYSSELNVNALLLGDSALYLCASSWGTGGSYEQYFGPGTRLTVT.

The chain recombines TRBV6-6 with TRBJ1-2; D may be TRBD1 (5 bases). Germline V gene lookup returns CDR1 MNHNY and CDR2 SVGAGI (reference sequence). This CDR3 region has 15 residues. V lost 7 bases, J lost 4 bases, and 19 bases lay in between. The CDR3 sequence is CASTPQVRDSYGYTF. CDR3 coding DNA: TGTGCCAGCACCCCACAGGTCCGAGATAGCTATGGCTACACCTTC.

The chain links TRBV7-2 to TRBJ2-1; 8 nucleotides align to TRBD2. Germline V gene data show CDR1 as SGHTA and CDR2 as FQGNSA. V lost 2 bases, J lost 13 bases, and 13 bases stayed unmatched. CDR3 length equals 15 residues. For the CDR3, the DNA is TGTGCCAGCAGCTTAATACTTCCAGCGGGAGCACCCCAGTTCTTC. It encodes CASSLILPAGAPQFF.

The rearrangement joins TRBV6-5 to TRBJ1-4; D perhaps matches TRBD1 (5 bases). Germline CDR1 is MNHEY and CDR2 is SVGAGI. This CDR3 comprises 15 residues. Trimming shortened V by 5 bases and J by 6 bases, and 16 bases separated the two germline ends. The DNA of the CDR3 is TGTGCCAGCAGTCCCCTAGGGGTAGGATATGAAAAACTGTTTTTT. This encodes CASSPLGVGYEKLFF.

The rearrangement links TRBV18 to TRBJ2-7; no clear D. CDR3 length: 14 residues. Trimming cost V 6 bases and J 0 bases, with 12 bases left between them. Looked up from germline, CDR1 is KGHSH and CDR2 is LQKENI. CDR3 sequence reads: CASSSTISSYEQYF. Written as DNA, the CDR3 is TGTGCCAGCTCCTCGACAATTAGCTCCTACGAGCAGTACTTC.

This clone occurred a few times. This chain joins TRBV10-3 and TRBJ1-5; tentative D call: TRBD1 (5 bases). The CDR3 totals 14 residues. Germline lookup yields CDR1 ENHRY and CDR2 SYGVKD. V lost 4 bases and J 5 bases, leaving 12 bases between the germline ends. The CDR3 reads CAISVGEADQPQHF. The CDR3 DNA follows: TGTGCCATCAGTGTAGGGGAGGCGGATCAGCCCCAGCATTTT.

The rearrangement joins TRBV6-6 to TRBJ1-5, with no clear D. This CDR3 has 12 residues. Trimming took off 11 bases at V and 4 bases at J, with 12 bases between the two ends. The germline V gene has CDR1 MNHNY and CDR2 SVGAGI (reference sequence). CDR3 coding DNA: TGTGCCGCGGCGGGAAGTAATCAGCCCCAGCATTTT. It is translated as CAAAGSNQPQHF.

The chain has TRBV5-4 and TRBJ2-5, with 9 bases matching TRBD2. Germline V CDR1 and CDR2: SGHNT, YYREEE (reference sequence). This CDR3 region has 16 residues. Trimming at V came to 2 bases and at J to 5 bases, leaving 10 bases not matched to a gene. This chain's CDR3 is CASSFLGGAGGETQYF. For the CDR3, the DNA is TGTGCCAGCAGCTTTTTAGGGGGCGCGGGAGGGGAGACCCAGTACTTC. Full variable domain (missing parts from reference TRBV5-4 and TRBJ2-5): ETGVTQSPTHLIKTRGQQVTLRCSSQSGHNTVSWYQQALGQGPQFIFQYYREEENGRGNFPPRFSGLQFPNYSSELNVNALELDDSALYLCASSFLGGAGGETQYFGPGTRLLVL.

The chain is built from TRBV19 and TRBJ1-3; D uncertain. This CDR3 is 13 amino acids long. Germline V gene data show CDR1 as LNHDA and CDR2 as SQIVND (reference sequence). Trimming removed 0 bases at V and 10 bases at J, with 10 bases between. CDR3 DNA: TGTGCCAGTAGTATAGATCCCTCGAGGACCATATATTTT. Translation: CASSIDPSRTIYF.

The chain joins TRBV6-5 to TRBJ1-3; 10 bases line up with TRBD1. The V segment lost 5 bases and the J segment 0 bases; nucleotides outside the gene matches: 1. Germline values: CDR1 MNHEY, CDR2 SVGAGI. CDR3 length: 15 residues. Here the CDR3 reads CASSRQGASGNTIYF. CDR3 in DNA: TGTGCCAGCAGTCGACAGGGGGCCTCTGGAAACACCATATATTTT.

The V and J genes are TRBV5-1 and TRBJ2-5; 11 bases align to TRBD2. The CDR3 contains 16 residues. Germline loops: CDR1 SGHRS, CDR2 YFSETQ. J lost 4 bases, V lost 3 bases, and 8 bases had no gene match. Written as DNA, the CDR3 is TGCGCCAGCAGCTCACTACTAGCGGGGGAAGGAGAGACCCAGTACTTC. Translated: CASSSLLAGEGETQYF.